The next 9 T cell receptor beta chains were all read from a single sample in a study of blood T cell repertoires in COVID-19. Libraries were prepared by immunoSEQ multiplex PCR; TCRdb keeps only in-frame clonotypes and omits some of them. Here the sample spans around 220,000 clones, less than 90% being singletons. Sequenced input: peripheral blood. The receptors were sampled from a man younger than 40 with active or convalescent COVID-19.

The V gene is TRBV9, the J gene TRBJ2-2; 8 bases agree with TRBD1. From germline, CDR1 is SGDLS and CDR2 YYNGEE. J lost 3 bases, V lost 4 bases, and 11 bases had no gene match. This CDR3 has 17 residues. The CDR3 is CASSPPLTGEDTGELFF. As DNA, the CDR3 is TGTGCCAGCAGCCCCCCTCTGACAGGGGAAGACACCGGGGAGCTGTTTTTT.

The chain uses TRBV20-1 and TRBJ2-1; no definite D call. Germline CDR1 and CDR2: DFQATT and SNEGSKA (reference sequence). V was pared by 3 bases and J by 3 bases, with 6 bases between. The CDR3 length is 12 residues. The CDR3: CSASGSYNEQFF. In DNA, the CDR3 is TGCAGTGCTAGTGGCAGCTACAATGAGCAGTTCTTC.

V and J are TRBV30 and TRBJ1-6; no firm D call. Germline assignment: CDR1 GTSNPN and CDR2 SVGIG (reference sequence). The CDR3 is made up of 12 amino acids. Trimming took off 5 bases at V and 4 bases at J, with 6 bases between the two ends. The CDR3 DNA reads TGTGCCTGGTACAAGTATAATTCACCCCTCCACTTT. This sequence encodes CAWYKYNSPLHF. The complete variable domain, with remaining parts taken from reference TRBV30 and TRBJ1-6, reads SQTIHQWPATLVQPVGSPLSLECTVEGTSNPNLYWYRQAAGRGLQLLFYSVGIGQISSEVPQNLSASRPQDRQFILSSKKLLLSDSGFYLCAWYKYNSPLHFGNGTRLTVT.

This chain connects TRBV6-2 or TRBV6-3 to TRBJ2-2, with D maybe TRBD2 (6 bases). V was trimmed by 4 bases and J by 5 bases, leaving 11 bases between them. The CDR3 sequence is 14 residues long. Looked up from germline, CDR1 is MNHEY and CDR2 is SVGEGT. As DNA, the CDR3 is TGTGCCAGCAGTTGGGGGAGGTTAACCGGGGAGCTGTTTTTT. Protein product: CASSWGRLTGELFF.

The CDR3 nucleotides read TGTGCCAGCAGTCTGACTAGCGGGGATCACAATGAGCAGTTCTTC. Its translation: CASSLTSGDHNEQFF. J is TRBJ2-1 and V is TRBV27; 11 nucleotides align to TRBD2. Germline assignment: CDR1 MNHEY and CDR2 SMNVEV (reference sequence). The ends lost 5 bases at V and 5 bases at J; junction bases unmatched: 5. CDR3 length: 15 amino acids.

This clone was detected only once. This chain uses TRBV6-2 or TRBV6-3 with TRBJ2-3; no reliable D call. V lost 5 bases to trimming and J lost 5 bases, with 11 bases between them. Germline-derived CDR1 and CDR2 are MNHEY and SVGEGT. The CDR3 is 13 residues long. CDR3: CASSKLRLDTQYF. The CDR3, as DNA: TGTGCCAGCAGTAAACTCCGGTTAGATACGCAGTATTTT.

The chain couples TRBV7-9 to TRBJ2-6; a weak D match, TRBD1 (5 bases). Germline V gene data show CDR1 as SEHNR and CDR2 as FQNEAQ (reference sequence). The CDR3 is made up of 15 amino acids. V was clipped by 0 bases and J by 2 bases, with 5 bases between them. Written as DNA, the CDR3 is TGTGCCAGCAGCTTAGCAGGGGCTGGGGCCAACGTCCTGACTTTC. Residues: CASSLAGAGANVLTF.

The V call is TRBV12-3 or TRBV12-4, the J call TRBJ2-7, with TRBD2 matching over 8 bases. The CDR3 covers 13 residues. V shed 5 bases and J 3 bases; nucleotides not matched to a gene: 3. In DNA, the CDR3 is TGTGCCAGCAGTGGGCGGGGGGTCTACGAGCAGTACTTC. Encoded protein: CASSGRGVYEQYF.

This clone was found a few times. This chain connects TRBV5-6 to TRBJ1-4; 8 bases match TRBD1. Looked up from germline, CDR1 is SGHDT and CDR2 is YYEEEE. This CDR3 is built from 17 residues. The V and J ends lost 2 bases and 0 bases, in that order; junction bases with no gene match: 6. CDR3: CASSFFSGGATNEKLFF. The DNA for the CDR3 is TGTGCCAGCAGCTTTTTTTCAGGGGGCGCAACTAATGAAAAACTGTTTTTT.